This TCR beta chain was profiled in a study of T cell clonotyping in hematopoietic cell transplantation. TCRdb keeps only in-frame clones here, not all; method: immunoSEQ multiplex PCR. The table includes about 36,000 clones, over 75% detected once. The J segment lost 5 bases and the V segment lost 2 bases, leaving 9 bases of the junction unmatched. The CDR3 extends over 16 amino acids. Germline CDR1 LNHNV, CDR2 YYDKDF (reference sequence). Comment on this clone: Its specificity is not known.

Broader study findings: After transplant, recipient diversity fell while pathologically expanded clonotypes grew through day 180. At the given depth, recipient repertoires were over 97% de novo clonotypes. CD4 and CD8 repertoire contributions could not be separated without sorting.

This TCR was recovered from a woman between 40 and 55 years old in good health. Some clones in this sample may be carry-over from other donors' samples. Source material: peripheral blood mononuclear cells. The chain employs TRBV15 and TRBJ1-2, with TRBD1 identical over 9 bases. The CDR3 nucleotides are TGTGCCACCAGCAGACCCGGGGGACAGGGCCTTTATGGCTACACCTTC. Translating gives CATSRPGGQGLYGYTF. The full variable domain, in which reference TRBV15 and TRBJ1-2 provide the parts outside the CDR3, is DAMVIQNPRYQVTQFGKPVTLSCSQTLNHNVMYWYQQKSSQAPKLLFHYYDKDFNNEADTPDNFQSRRPNTSFCFLDIRSPGLGDTAMYLCATSRPGGQGLYGYTFGSGTRLTVV.